The present entry profiles one T cell receptor beta chain with its context. This entry comes from a study of cytomegalovirus exposure and HLA in healthy donors. Primers: 60 Vbeta forward and 13 Jbeta reverse. Using immunoSEQ multiplex PCR, the repertoire was profiled, and TCRdb retains in-frame clones only, with some absent. The sample has 100,000 to 130,000 clones; approximately 84% are singletons. Trimming took 2 bases from V and 5 from J, leaving 7 bases between them. The CDR3 is made up of 13 amino acids. Looked up from germline, CDR1 is SGHNT and CDR2 is YYREEE (reference sequence). The sample taken for sequencing was PBMCs. This TCR came from a man in his thirties or forties in good health and CMV-seronegative. V is TRBV5-4 and J is TRBJ2-2, with a possible D match to TRBD1 (5 bases). CDR3 sequence: CASSFSGTGELFF. CDR3 DNA sequence: TGTGCCAGCAGCTTCTCAGGGACCGGGGAGCTGTTTTTT.